This T cell receptor beta chain was recorded in a study of blood T cell repertoires in COVID-19. Across the study: Italy, Spain and the United States were the sources of the convalescent and acute COVID-19 samples.

Libraries were prepared by immunoSEQ multiplex PCR; TCRdb keeps only in-frame clonotypes and omits some of them. The top ten clones hold approximately 3.3% of a sample with about 170,000 clones, 85% of them seen once. This CDR3 has 16 amino acids. Germline lookup yields CDR1 LNHDA and CDR2 SQIVND (reference sequence). The trim removed 5 bases at V and 2 bases at J, leaving 5 bases unmatched. This receptor was identified in a human donor with acute or convalescent COVID-19. The donor label of this sample is uncertain. V usage is TRBV19 and J usage is TRBJ2-4, with 11 bases fitting TRBD1. The sample was peripheral blood. DNA for the CDR3: TGTGCCAGTAGTCGGACAGGGGGCGGGTCCAAAAACATTCAGTACTTC. This sequence encodes CASSRTGGGSKNIQYF.